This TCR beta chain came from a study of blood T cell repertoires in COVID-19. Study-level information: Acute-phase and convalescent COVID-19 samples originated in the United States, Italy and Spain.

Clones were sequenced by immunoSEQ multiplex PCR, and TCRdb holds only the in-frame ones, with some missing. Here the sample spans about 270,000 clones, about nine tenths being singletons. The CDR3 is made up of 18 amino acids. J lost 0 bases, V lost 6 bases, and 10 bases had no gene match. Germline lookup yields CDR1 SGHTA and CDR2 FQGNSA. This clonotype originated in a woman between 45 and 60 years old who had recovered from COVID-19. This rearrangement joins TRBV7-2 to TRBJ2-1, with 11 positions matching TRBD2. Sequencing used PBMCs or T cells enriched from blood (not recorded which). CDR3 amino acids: CASRGGTSGRSSYNEQFF. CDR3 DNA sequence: TGTGCCAGCAGGGGGGGGACTAGCGGTAGGAGCTCCTACAATGAGCAGTTCTTC. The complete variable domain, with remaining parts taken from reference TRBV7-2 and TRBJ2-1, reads GAGVSQSPSNKVTEKGKDVELRCDPISGHTALYWYRQSLGQGLEFLIYFQGNSAPDKSGLPSDRFSAERTGGSVSTLTIQRTQQEDSAVYLCASRGGTSGRSSYNEQFFGPGTRLTVL.